This TCR beta chain was captured in a study of blood T cell repertoires in COVID-19. Clones were sequenced by immunoSEQ multiplex PCR, and TCRdb holds only the in-frame ones, with some missing. The sample consists of fewer than 70,000 clones, roughly 88% of them appearing once. This clone has just a few counts. The CDR3 covers 16 residues. V was cut by 1 base and J by 2 bases, with 11 bases left in between. The germline gives CDR1 SEHNR, CDR2 FQNEAQ (reference sequence). This TCR came from a human donor in a cohort sampled during active COVID-19. The genes are TRBV7-9 and TRBJ2-2; D ambiguous. Material for sequencing was peripheral blood. The CDR3 spells CASSLGVSVNTGELFF. The CDR3 DNA is TGTGCCAGCAGCTTAGGAGTTTCGGTTAACACCGGGGAGCTGTTTTTT.